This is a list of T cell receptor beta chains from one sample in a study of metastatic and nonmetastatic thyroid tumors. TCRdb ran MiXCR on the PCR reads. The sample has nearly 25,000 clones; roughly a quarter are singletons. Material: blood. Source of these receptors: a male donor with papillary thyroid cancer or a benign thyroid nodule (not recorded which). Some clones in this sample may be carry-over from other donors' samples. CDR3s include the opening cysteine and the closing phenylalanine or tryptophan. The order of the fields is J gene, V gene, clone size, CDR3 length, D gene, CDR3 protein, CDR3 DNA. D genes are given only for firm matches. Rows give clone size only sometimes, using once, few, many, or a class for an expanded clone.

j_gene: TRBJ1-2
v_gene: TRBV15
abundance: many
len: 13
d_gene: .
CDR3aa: CATSRSGVGGYTF
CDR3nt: TGTGCCACCAGCAGATCAGGGGTGGGTGGCTACACCTTC

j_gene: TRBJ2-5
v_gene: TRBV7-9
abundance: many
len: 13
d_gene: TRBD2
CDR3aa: CASLAGVQETQYF
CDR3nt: TGTGCCAGCCTGGCGGGGGTCCAAGAGACCCAGTACTTC

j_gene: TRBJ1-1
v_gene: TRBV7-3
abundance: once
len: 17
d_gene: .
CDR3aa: CASSLDLRQSPVTEAFF
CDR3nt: TGTGCCAGCAGCTTGGACCTGCGGCAGAGCCCGGTCACTGAAGCTTTCTTT

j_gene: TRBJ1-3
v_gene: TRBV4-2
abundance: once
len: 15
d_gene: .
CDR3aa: CASSQEHMMGNTIYF
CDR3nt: TGTGCCAGCAGCCAAGAGCACATGATGGGAAACACCATATATTTT

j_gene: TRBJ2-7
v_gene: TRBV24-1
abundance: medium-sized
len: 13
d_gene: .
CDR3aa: CATSVGASGEQYF
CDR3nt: TGTGCCACCAGTGTCGGGGCATCGGGCGAGCAGTACTTC

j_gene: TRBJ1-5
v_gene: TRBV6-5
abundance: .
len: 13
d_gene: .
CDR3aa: CASSYSANQPQNF
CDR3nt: TGCGCCAGCAGTTATTCGGCAAATCAGCCCCAGAATTTT

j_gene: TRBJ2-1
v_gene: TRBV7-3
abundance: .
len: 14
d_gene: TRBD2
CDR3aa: CASSSSGGAHEQFF
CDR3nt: TGTGCCAGCAGCTCTAGCGGGGGGGCCCATGAGCAGTTCTTC

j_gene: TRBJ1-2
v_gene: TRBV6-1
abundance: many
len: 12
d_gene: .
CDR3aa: CASGRGLEGYTF
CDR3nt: TGTGCCAGCGGACGGGGGTTAGAGGGCTACACCTTC

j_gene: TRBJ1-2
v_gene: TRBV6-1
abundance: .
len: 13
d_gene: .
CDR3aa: CAAVREGSYGYTF
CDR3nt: TGTGCCGCCGTCAGAGAAGGCAGCTATGGCTACACCTTC

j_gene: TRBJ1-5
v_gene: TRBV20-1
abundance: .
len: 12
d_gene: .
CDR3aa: CSALMGSQSQHF
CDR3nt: TGCAGTGCACTAATGGGTAGTCAGTCCCAGCATTTT

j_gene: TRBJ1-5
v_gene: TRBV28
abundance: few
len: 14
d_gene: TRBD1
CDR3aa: CASSTTGENQPQHF
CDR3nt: TGTGCCAGCAGTACGACAGGGGAGAATCAGCCCCAGCATTTT

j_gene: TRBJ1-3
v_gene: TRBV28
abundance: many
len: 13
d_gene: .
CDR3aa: CASSSYSGNTIYF
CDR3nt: TGTGCCAGCAGTTCATACTCTGGAAACACCATATATTTT

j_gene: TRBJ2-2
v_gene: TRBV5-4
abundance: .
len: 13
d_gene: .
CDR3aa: CASSLGVAGELFF
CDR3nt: TGTGCCAGCAGCTTAGGAGTAGCCGGGGAGCTGTTTTTT

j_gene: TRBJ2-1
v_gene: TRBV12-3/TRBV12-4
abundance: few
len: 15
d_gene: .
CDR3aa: CASSFVLAPNNEQFF
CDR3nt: TGTGCCAGCAGTTTCGTGCTAGCGCCTAACAATGAACAGTTCTTC

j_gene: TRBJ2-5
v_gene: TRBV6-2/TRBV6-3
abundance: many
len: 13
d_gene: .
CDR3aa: CASDRQGRGTQYF
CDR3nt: TGTGCCAGCGATAGACAGGGGAGGGGGACCCAGTACTTC

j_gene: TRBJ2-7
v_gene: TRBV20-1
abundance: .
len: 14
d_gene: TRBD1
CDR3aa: CSAPPTADRAVQYF
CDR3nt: TGCAGTGCCCCACCGACCGCGGACAGGGCGGTGCAGTACTTC

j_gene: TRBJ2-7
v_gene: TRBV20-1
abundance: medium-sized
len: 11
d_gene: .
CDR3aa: CSATDNYEQYF
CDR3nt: TGCAGTGCTACCGACAACTACGAGCAGTACTTC

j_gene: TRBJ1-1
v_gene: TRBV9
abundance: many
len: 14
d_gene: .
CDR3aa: CASSVAGTNTEAFF
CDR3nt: TGTGCCAGCAGCGTAGCAGGAACGAACACTGAAGCTTTCTTT

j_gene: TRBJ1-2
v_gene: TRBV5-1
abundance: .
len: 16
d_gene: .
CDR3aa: CASSLGTGGGNYGYTF
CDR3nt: TGCGCCAGCAGCTTGGGTACCGGAGGGGGGAACTATGGCTACACCTTC

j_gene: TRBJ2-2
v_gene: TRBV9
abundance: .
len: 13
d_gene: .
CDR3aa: CASSVDGTGQLFF
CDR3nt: TGTGCCAGCAGCGTAGATGGGACTGGGCAGCTGTTTTTT

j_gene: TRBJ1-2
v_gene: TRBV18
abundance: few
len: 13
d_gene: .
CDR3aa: CASSTTEYYGYTF
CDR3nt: TGTGCCAGCTCAACTACAGAATACTATGGCTACACCTTC

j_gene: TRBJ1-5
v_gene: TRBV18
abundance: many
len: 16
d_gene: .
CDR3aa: CASSAGSSRFNQPQHF
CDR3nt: TGTGCCAGCTCAGCCGGGAGTTCCCGTTTCAATCAGCCCCAGCATTTT

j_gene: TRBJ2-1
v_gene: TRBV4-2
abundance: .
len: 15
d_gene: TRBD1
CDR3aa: CASSPGGQGVREQFF
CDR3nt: TGTGCCAGCAGCCCGGGGGGACAGGGAGTTCGTGAGCAGTTCTTC

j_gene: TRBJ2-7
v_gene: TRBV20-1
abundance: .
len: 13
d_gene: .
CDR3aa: CSARGNGAYEQYF
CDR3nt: TGCAGTGCTAGAGGTAACGGGGCCTACGAGCAGTACTTC

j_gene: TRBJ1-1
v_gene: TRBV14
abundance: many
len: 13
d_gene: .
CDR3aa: CASSVLPNTEAFF
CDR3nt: TGTGCCAGCAGTGTACTCCCGAACACTGAAGCTTTCTTT

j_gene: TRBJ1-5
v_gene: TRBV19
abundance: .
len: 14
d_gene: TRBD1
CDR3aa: CASSVPGGGQPQHF
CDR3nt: TGTGCCAGTAGTGTCCCAGGGGGCGGTCAGCCCCAGCATTTT

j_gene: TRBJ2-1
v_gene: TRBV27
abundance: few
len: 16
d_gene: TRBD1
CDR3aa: CASRPFRDRADNEQFF
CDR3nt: TGTGCCAGCAGGCCATTCCGTGACAGGGCCGACAATGAGCAGTTCTTC

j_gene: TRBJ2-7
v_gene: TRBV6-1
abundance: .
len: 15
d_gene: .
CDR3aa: CASSVELGSSYEQYF
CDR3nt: TGTGCCAGCAGTGTCGAACTGGGAAGCTCCTACGAGCAGTACTTC

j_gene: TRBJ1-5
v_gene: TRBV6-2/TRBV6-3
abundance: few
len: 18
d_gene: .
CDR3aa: CASREIGGVRGRNQPQHF
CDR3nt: TGTGCCAGCAGGGAGATAGGGGGAGTTCGCGGTCGAAATCAGCCCCAGCATTTT

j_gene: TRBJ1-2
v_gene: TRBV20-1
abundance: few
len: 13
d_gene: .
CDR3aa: CSAPGGGNYGYTF
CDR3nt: TGCAGTGCCCCGGGGGGGGGTAACTATGGCTACACCTTC

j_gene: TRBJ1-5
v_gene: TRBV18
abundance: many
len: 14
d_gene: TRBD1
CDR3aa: CASSSQGRNQPQHF
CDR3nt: TGTGCCAGCTCATCACAGGGGAGGAATCAGCCCCAGCATTTT

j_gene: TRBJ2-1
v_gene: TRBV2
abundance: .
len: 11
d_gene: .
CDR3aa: CASTRGNEQFF
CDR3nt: TGTGCCAGCACCCGCGGGAATGAGCAGTTCTTC

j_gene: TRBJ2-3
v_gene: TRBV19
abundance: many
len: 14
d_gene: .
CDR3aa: CATQQGGGTDTQYF
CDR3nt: TGTGCCACTCAGCAGGGGGGAGGCACAGATACGCAGTATTTT

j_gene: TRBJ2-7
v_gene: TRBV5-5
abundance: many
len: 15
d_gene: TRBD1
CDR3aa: CASSLGQGNSYEQYF
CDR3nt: TGTGCCAGCAGCCTAGGACAGGGGAACTCCTACGAGCAGTACTTC

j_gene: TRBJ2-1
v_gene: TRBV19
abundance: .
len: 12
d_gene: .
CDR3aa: CASSISYDEQFF
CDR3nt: TGTGCCAGTAGTATTTCTTACGATGAGCAGTTCTTC

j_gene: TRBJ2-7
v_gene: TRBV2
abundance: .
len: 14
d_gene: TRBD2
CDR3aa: CASSDYLAGAEQYF
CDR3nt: TGTGCCAGCAGTGATTATCTAGCGGGAGCCGAGCAGTACTTC

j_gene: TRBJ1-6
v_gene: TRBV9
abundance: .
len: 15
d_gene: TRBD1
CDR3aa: CASSEGQGANSPLHF
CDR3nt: TGTGCCAGCAGCGAAGGACAGGGGGCAAATTCACCCCTCCACTTT

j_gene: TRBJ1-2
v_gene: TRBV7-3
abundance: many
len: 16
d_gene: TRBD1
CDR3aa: CASSLTGTGGNYGYTF
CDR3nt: TGTGCCAGCAGCTTAACCGGGACAGGGGGTAACTATGGCTACACCTTC

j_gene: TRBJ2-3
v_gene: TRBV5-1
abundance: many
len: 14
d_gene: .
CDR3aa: CASSPAGRTDTQYF
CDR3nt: TGCGCCAGCAGCCCAGCGGGCCGCACAGATACGCAGTATTTT

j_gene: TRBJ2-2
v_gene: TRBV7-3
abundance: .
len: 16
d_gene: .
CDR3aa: CASSLMSRDFNCELFF
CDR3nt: TGTGCCAGCAGCTTAATGTCTAGGGATTTTAACTGTGAGCTGTTTTTT